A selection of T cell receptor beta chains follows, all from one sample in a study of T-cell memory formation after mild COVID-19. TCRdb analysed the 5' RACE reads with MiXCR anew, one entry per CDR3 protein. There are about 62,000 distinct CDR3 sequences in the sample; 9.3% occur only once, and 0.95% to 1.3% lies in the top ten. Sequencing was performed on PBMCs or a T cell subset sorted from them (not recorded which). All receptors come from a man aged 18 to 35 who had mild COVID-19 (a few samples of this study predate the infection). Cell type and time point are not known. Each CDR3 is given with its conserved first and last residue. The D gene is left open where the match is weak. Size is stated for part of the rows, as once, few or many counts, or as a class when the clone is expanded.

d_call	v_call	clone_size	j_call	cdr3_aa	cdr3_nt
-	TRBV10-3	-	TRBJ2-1	CAISHDWSSYNEQFF	TGTGCCATCAGCCACGACTGGAGCTCCTACAATGAGCAGTTCTTC
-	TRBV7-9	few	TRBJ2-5	CASSPSGYQETQYF	TGTGCCAGCAGCCCCTCCGGGTACCAAGAGACCCAGTACTTC
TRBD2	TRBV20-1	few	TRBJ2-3	CSAISGGGGNTQYF	TGCAGTGCTATTAGCGGGGGAGGCGGTAATACGCAGTATTTT
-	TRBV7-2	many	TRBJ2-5	CASSNRLETQYF	TGTGCCAGCAGCAACAGACTAGAGACCCAGTACTTC
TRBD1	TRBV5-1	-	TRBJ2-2	CASSSGTGGEVGELFF	TGCGCCAGCAGCTCCGGGACAGGGGGCGAGGTCGGGGAGCTGTTTTTT
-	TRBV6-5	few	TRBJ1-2	CASSVEGRLRGYTF	TGTGCCAGTTCCGTAGAGGGCCGCCTTAGGGGCTACACCTTC
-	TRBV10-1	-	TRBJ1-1	CASSPRGIAEAFF	TGCGCCAGCAGCCCAAGGGGGATCGCTGAAGCTTTCTTT
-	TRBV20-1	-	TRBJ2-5	CSALYQETQYF	TGCAGTGCCCTGTACCAAGAGACCCAGTACTTC
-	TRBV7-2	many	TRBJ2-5	CASRMGETQYF	TGTGCCAGCAGGATGGGGGAGACCCAGTACTTC
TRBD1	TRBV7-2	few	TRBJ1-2	CASSLGTGLVYGYTF	TGTGCCAGCAGCTTAGGGACAGGGTTGGTCTATGGCTACACCTTC
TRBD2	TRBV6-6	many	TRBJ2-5	CASSYNLLAGRQETQYF	TGTGCCAGCAGTTACAACCTACTAGCGGGGAGACAAGAGACCCAGTACTTC
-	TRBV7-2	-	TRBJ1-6	CASSLAVDSPLHF	TGTGCCAGCAGCTTAGCGGTGGATTCACCCCTCCACTTT
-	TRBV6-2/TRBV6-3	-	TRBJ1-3	CASDFGYSGNTIYF	TGTGCCAGCGACTTCGGTTACTCTGGAAACACCATATATTTT
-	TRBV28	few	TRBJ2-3	CASDVSGSTDTQYF	TGTGCCAGCGACGTATCCGGGAGCACAGATACGCAGTATTTT
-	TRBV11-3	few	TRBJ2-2	CASSRGHQGSNTGELFF	TGTGCCAGCAGCCGGGGTCACCAGGGCTCGAACACCGGGGAGCTGTTTTTT
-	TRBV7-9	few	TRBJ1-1	CASSWLGGTEAFF	TGTGCCAGCAGCTGGTTAGGGGGGACTGAAGCTTTCTTT
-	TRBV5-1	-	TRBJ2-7	CASSWAVGRNSYEQYF	TGCGCCAGCAGCTGGGCTGTGGGCCGCAATTCCTACGAGCAGTACTTC
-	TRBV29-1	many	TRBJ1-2	CSVEAQGRVYGYTF	TGCAGCGTTGAGGCCCAGGGGCGTGTCTATGGCTACACCTTC
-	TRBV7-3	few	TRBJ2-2	CASSSGLGGELFF	TGTGCCAGCAGCTCAGGACTGGGCGGGGAGCTGTTTTTT
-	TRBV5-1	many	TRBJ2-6	CASSLGAGANVLTF	TGCGCCAGCAGCTTGGGGGCTGGGGCCAACGTCCTGACTTTC
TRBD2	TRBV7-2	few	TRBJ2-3	CASSPRGGGPYTQYF	TGTGCCAGCAGCCCACGGGGCGGGGGGCCTTATACGCAGTATTTT
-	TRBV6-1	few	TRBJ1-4	CASRRANEKLFF	TGTGCCAGCCGAAGGGCTAATGAAAAACTGTTTTTT
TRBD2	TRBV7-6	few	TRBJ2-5	CASSPRLAGEETQYF	TGTGCCAGCAGCCCGCGGCTAGCGGGCGAAGAGACCCAGTACTTC
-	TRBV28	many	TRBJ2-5	CASSVGSQETQYF	TGTGCCAGCAGCGTAGGTTCCCAAGAGACCCAGTACTTC
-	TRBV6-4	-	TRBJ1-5	CASSDTGDQPQHF	TGTGCCAGCAGTGACACGGGGGATCAGCCCCAGCATTTT
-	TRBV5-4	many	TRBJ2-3	CASSLASTHTDTQYF	TGTGCCAGCAGCTTGGCGTCTACCCACACAGATACGCAGTATTTT
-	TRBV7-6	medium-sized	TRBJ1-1	CASSVQTGTEAFF	TGTGCCAGCAGCGTACAAACAGGGACCGAAGCTTTCTTT
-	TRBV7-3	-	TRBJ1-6	CASREGANNSPLHF	TGTGCCAGCAGGGAAGGAGCGAATAATTCACCCCTCCACTTT
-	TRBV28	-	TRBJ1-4	CASSPPKAIEKLFF	TGTGCCAGCAGTCCTCCTAAAGCAATTGAAAAACTGTTTTTT
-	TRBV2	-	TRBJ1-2	CASSDPYSYGYTF	TGTGCCAGCAGTGACCCCTACAGCTATGGCTACACCTTC
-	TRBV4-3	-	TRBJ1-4	CASSQDYEGIDEKLFF	TGCGCCAGCAGCCAAGACTACGAGGGGATCGATGAAAAACTGTTTTTT
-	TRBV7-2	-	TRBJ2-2	CASSFEGFTGELFF	TGTGCCAGCAGCTTTGAAGGATTCACCGGGGAGCTGTTTTTT
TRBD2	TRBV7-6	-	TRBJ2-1	CASSLSPGGNEQFF	TGTGCCAGCAGCCTTTCCCCGGGGGGCAATGAGCAGTTCTTC
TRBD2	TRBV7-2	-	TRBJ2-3	CATGLAGGLTDTQYF	TGTGCCACAGGACTAGCGGGGGGCCTCACAGATACGCAGTATTTT
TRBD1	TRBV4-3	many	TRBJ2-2	CASSPHTGANTGELFF	TGCGCCAGCAGCCCGCATACAGGGGCGAACACCGGGGAGCTGTTTTTT
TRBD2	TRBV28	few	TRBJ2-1	CASRLLAGAYNEQFF	TGTGCCAGCAGACTGCTAGCGGGGGCTTACAATGAGCAGTTCTTC
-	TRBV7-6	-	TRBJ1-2	CASSPSGGINYGYTF	TGTGCCAGCAGCCCCTCGGGGGGGATTAACTATGGCTACACCTTC
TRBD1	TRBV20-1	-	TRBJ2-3	CSAPGQAHTQYF	TGCAGTGCCCCCGGACAGGCGCATACGCAGTATTTT
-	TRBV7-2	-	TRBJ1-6	CASSLQGREDSPLHF	TGTGCCAGCAGCTTACAGGGTAGGGAAGATTCACCCCTCCACTTT
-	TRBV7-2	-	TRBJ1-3	CASSLDAGFSGNTIYF	TGTGCCAGCAGCTTAGACGCGGGATTCTCTGGAAACACCATATATTTT
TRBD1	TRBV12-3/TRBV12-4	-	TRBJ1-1	CASSYRGGSTEAFF	TGTGCCAGCAGTTACAGGGGAGGGAGCACTGAAGCTTTCTTT
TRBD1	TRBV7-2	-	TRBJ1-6	CASSSTGLNSPLHF	TGTGCCAGCAGCTCGACAGGGCTTAATTCACCCCTCCACTTT
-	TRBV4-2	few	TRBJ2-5	CASSQDNDPRGQETQYF	TGTGCCAGCAGCCAAGATAATGATCCTAGGGGACAAGAGACCCAGTACTTC
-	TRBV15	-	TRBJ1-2	CATSRSAGYGYTF	TGTGCCACCAGCAGATCGGCTGGGTATGGCTACACCTTC
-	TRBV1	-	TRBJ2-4	CTSSQGSGRNIQYF	TGCACCAGCAGCCAAGGTTCTGGTAGGAACATTCAGTACTTC
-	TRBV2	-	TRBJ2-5	CASGPQETQYF	TGTGCCAGCGGACCGCAAGAGACCCAGTACTTC
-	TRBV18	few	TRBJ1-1	CASSPPNRGRTTEAFF	TGTGCCAGCTCACCACCGAACCGGGGGAGGACAACTGAAGCTTTCTTT
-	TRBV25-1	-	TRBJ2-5	CASSEYGGIQETQYF	TGTGCCAGCAGTGAATATGGGGGAATACAAGAGACCCAGTACTTC
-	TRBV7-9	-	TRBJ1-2	CASSPLGSVNYGYTF	TGTGCCAGCAGCCCCTTAGGATCGGTGAACTATGGCTACACCTTC
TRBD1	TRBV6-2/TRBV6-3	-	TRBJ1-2	CASSHGTAYTF	TGTGCCAGCAGCCATGGGACAGCTTACACCTTC
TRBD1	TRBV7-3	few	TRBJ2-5	CASSPGQRETQYF	TGTGCCAGCAGCCCGGGACAGAGAGAGACCCAGTACTTC